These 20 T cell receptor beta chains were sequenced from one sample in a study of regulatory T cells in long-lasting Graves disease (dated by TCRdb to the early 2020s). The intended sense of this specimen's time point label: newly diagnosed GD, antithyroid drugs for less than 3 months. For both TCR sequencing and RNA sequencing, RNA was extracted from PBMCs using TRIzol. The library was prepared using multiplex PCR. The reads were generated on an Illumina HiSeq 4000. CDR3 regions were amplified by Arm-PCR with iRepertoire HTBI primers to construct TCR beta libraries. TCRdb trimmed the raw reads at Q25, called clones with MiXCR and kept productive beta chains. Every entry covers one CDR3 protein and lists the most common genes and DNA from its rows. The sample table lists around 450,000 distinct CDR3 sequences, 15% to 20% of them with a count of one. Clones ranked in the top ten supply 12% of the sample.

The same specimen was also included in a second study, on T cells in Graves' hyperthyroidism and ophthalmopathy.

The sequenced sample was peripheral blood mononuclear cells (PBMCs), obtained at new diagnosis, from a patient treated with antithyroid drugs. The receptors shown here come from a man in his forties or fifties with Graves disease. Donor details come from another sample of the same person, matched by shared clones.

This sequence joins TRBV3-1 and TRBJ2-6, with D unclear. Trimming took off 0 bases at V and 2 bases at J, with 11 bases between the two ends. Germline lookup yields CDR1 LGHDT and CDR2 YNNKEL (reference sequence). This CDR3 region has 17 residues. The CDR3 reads CASSQERGGTGANVLTF. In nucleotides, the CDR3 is TGTGCCAGCAGCCAAGAAAGAGGCGGCACTGGGGCCAACGTCCTGACTTTC.

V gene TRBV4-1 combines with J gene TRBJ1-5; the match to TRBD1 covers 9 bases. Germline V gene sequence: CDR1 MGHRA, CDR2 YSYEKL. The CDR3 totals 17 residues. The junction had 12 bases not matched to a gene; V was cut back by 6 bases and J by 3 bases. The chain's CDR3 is CASSLPPGQGFNQPQHF. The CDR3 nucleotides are TGCGCCAGCAGTCTACCGCCGGGACAGGGCTTCAATCAGCCCCAGCATTTT.

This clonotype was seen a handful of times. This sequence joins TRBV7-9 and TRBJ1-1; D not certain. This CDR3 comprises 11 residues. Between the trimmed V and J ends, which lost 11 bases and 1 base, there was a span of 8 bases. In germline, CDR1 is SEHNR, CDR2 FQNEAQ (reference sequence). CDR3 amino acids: CACGANTEAFF. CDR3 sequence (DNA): TGTGCCTGCGGCGCGAACACTGAAGCTTTCTTT.

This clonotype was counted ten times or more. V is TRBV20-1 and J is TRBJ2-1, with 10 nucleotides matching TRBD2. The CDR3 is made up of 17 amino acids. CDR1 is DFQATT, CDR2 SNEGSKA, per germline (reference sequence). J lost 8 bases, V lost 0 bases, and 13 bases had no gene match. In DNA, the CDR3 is TGCAGTGCTAGAGATAGCTATGGGGCTAGCGGGAGTTATGAGCAGTTCTTC. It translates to CSARDSYGASGSYEQFF.

CDR3 sequence (DNA): TGCAGCGTTCTAACAGGGATTGGGCAGTACTTC. As protein: CSVLTGIGQYF. The gene calls are TRBV29-1 and TRBJ2-7; a possible D gene is TRBD1 (6 bases). This CDR3 has 11 amino acids. V was cut by 5 bases and J by 9 bases, with 14 bases left in between. Germline CDR1 reads SQVTM; CDR2 reads ANQGSEA.

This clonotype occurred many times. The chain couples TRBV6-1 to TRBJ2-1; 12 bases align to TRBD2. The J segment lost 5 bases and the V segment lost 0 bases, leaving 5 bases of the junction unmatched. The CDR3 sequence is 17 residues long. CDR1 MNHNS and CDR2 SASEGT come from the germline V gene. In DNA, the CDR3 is TGTGCCAGCAGTGAAGCTTTACGACTAGCGGGAGACAATGAGCAGTTCTTC. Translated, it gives CASSEALRLAGDNEQFF.

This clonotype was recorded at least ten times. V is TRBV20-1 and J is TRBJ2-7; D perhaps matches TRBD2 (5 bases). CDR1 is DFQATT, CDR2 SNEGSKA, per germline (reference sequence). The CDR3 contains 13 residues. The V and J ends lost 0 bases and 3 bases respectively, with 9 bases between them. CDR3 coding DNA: TGCAGTGCTAGAGAGACGGGGATCTACGAGCAGTACTTC. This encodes CSARETGIYEQYF.

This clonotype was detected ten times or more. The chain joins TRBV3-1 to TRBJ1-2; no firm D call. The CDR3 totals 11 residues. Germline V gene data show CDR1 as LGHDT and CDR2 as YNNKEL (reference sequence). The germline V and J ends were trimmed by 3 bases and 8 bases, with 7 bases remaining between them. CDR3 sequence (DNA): TGTGCCAGCAGCCACGGTGGAGGCTACACCTTC. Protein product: CASSHGGGYTF.

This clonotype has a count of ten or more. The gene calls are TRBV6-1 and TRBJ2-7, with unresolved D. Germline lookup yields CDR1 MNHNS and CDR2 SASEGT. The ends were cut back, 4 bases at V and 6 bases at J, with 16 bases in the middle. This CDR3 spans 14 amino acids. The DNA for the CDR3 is TGTGCCAGCAGTGGCATCCGATTGGGCCGCGAGCAGTACTTC. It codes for CASSGIRLGREQYF.

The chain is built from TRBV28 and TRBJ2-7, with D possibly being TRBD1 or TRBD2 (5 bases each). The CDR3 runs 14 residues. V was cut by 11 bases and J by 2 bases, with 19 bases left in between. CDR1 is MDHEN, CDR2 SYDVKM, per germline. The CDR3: CAAGASLDPYEQYF. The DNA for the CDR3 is TGTGCCGCCGGGGCTAGCCTAGATCCCTACGAGCAGTACTTC.

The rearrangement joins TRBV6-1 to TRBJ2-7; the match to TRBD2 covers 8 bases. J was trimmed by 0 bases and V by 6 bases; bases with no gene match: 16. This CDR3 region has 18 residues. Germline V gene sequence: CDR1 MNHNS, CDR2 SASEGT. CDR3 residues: CASSPYAPREASSYEQYF. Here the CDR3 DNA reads TGTGCCAGCAGCCCATACGCGCCGCGGGAGGCCTCCTCCTACGAGCAGTACTTC.

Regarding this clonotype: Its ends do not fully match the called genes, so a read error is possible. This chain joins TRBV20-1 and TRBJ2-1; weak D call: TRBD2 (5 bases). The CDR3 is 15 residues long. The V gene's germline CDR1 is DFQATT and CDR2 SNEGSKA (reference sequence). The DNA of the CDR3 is TGCAGTGCTAGTCTCGGGCTCGGGGAGTACAATGAGCAGTCCTTC. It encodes CSASLGLGEYNEQSF.

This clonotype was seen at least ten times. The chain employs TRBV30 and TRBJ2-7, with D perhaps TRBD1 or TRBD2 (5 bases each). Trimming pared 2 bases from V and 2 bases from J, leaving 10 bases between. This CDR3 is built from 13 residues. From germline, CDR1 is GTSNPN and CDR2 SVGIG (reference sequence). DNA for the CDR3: TGTGCCTGGAGTTGGGACGGCCCCTACGAGCAGTACTTC. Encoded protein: CAWSWDGPYEQYF.

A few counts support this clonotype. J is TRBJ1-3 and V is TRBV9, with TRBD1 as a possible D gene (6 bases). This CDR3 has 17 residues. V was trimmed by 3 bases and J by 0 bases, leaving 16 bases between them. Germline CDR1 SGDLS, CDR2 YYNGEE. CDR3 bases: TGTGCCAGCAGCGAACAACACGGGGGCATCTCTGGAAACACCATATATTTT. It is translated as CASSEQHGGISGNTIYF.

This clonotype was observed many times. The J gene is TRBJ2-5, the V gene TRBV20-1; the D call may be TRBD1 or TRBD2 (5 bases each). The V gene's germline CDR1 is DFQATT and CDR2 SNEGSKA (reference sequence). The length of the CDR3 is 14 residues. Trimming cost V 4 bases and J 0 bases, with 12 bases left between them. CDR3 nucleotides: TGCAGTGCTACGCAAGGGACCTACCAAGAGACCCAGTACTTC. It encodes CSATQGTYQETQYF.

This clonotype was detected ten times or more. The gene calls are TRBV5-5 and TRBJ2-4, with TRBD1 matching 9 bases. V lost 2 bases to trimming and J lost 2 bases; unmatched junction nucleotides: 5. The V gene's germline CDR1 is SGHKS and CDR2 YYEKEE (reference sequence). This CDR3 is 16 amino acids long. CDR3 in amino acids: CASSFTTGGPKNIQYF. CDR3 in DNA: TGTGCCAGCAGCTTCACAACAGGGGGCCCCAAAAACATTCAGTACTTC.

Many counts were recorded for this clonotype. The CDR3 DNA reads TGTGCCAGCAGCACGCCGAGGGACTACGAGCAGTACTTC. This codes for CASSTPRDYEQYF. The genes are TRBV27 and TRBJ2-7, with a possible D match to TRBD2 (5 bases). The CDR3 consists of 13 residues. Germline V gene lookup returns CDR1 MNHEY and CDR2 SMNVEV (reference sequence). V was shortened by 6 bases and J by 3 bases, with 12 bases between the two germline ends.

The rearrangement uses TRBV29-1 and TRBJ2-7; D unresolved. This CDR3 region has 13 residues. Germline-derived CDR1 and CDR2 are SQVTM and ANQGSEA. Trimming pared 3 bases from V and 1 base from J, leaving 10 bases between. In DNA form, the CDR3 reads TGCAGCGTTGAGATTCTGGATTCCTACGAGCAGTACTTC. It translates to CSVEILDSYEQYF.

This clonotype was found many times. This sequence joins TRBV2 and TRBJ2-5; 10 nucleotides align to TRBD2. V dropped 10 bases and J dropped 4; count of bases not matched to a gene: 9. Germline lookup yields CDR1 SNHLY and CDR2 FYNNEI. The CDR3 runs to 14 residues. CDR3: CAIPLAGAGETQYF. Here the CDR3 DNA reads TGTGCCATCCCTCTAGCGGGAGCAGGAGAGACCCAGTACTTC.

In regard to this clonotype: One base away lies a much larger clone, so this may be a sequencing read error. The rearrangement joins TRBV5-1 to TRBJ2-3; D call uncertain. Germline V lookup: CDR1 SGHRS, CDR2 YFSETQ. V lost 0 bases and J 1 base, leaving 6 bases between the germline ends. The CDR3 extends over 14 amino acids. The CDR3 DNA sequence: TGCGCCAGCAGCTTGGAGGACGGCACAGATACGCAGTATTTT. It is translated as CASSLEDGTDTQYF.